Listed below are T cell receptor beta chains from one sample, sequenced in a study of tumor and adjacent non-tumor tissue in lung cancer. One entry per CDR3 protein results from TCRdb running MiXCR on the multiplex PCR reads. The table has about 60,000 distinct CDR3 sequences, roughly two thirds seen once. Sequencing input: distant non-tumor lung tissue. The receptors here all came from a man between 65 and 85 years old with non-small cell lung cancer. CDR3s include the opening cysteine and the closing phenylalanine or tryptophan. The D gene is left open where the match is weak. Expanded clones are given a class, and other clones once, few, many or no size at all.

CDR3	DNA	D	size	V	J
CSVEWMGQSYDTQYF	TGCAGCGTTGAGTGGATGGGACAATCATACGATACGCAGTATTTT	NA	many	TRBV29-1	TRBJ2-3
CSGIALSYNEQFF	TGCAGCGGGATAGCGTTATCCTACAATGAGCAGTTCTTC	NA	NA	TRBV29-1	TRBJ2-1
CASRKRASGNTEAFF	TGTGCCAGCAGAAAACGGGCCTCGGGGAACACTGAAGCTTTCTTT	NA	NA	TRBV7-6	TRBJ1-1
CASRPSDFTDTQYF	TGTGCCAGCAGGCCGAGCGATTTCACAGATACGCAGTATTTT	NA	many	TRBV28	TRBJ2-3
CAARTSGKGTQYF	TGTGCCGCCAGGACTAGCGGAAAAGGGACCCAGTACTTC	TRBD2	many	TRBV10-3	TRBJ2-5
CASSTAPPGGSNNSPLHF	TGTGCCAGCAGTACAGCGCCGCCCGGGGGCAGTAATAATTCACCCCTCCACTTT	NA	many	TRBV6-5	TRBJ1-6
CACSHQGRANPPLHF	TGTGCCTGCAGCCATCAAGGACGGGCGAATCCACCCCTCCACTTT	NA	NA	TRBV4-2	TRBJ1-6
CASSYTTGADQPQHF	TGTGCCAGCAGTTACACGACAGGGGCGGATCAGCCCCAGCATTTT	TRBD1	many	TRBV6-5	TRBJ1-5
CASILKGGSLTDTQYF	TGTGCCAGCATCCTCAAGGGGGGATCATTGACAGATACGCAGTATTTT	NA	once	TRBV6-1	TRBJ2-3
CSVEGGSDPNYGYTF	TGCAGCGTTGAGGGGGGGTCAGACCCTAACTATGGATACACCTTC	NA	NA	TRBV29-1	TRBJ1-2
CASSTLSGISYYKQFF	TGCGCCAGCAGCACCCTTAGCGGAATCTCCTACTATAAGCAGTTCTTC	NA	NA	TRBV4-1	TRBJ2-1
CAGSSRDPGRSPLHF	TGTGCCGGGAGTTCCCGGGACCCAGGGCGTTCACCCCTCCACTTC	NA	NA	TRBV6-1	TRBJ1-6
CASSLDGLCRSYNEQFF	TGCGCCAGCAGCTTGGATGGGTTGTGTCGCTCCTACAATGAACAGTTCTTC	NA	NA	TRBV5-1	TRBJ2-1
CASTSRGGSYNSPLHF	TGTGCCAGCACTTCGAGGGGGGGCTCCTACAATTCACCCCTCCACTTT	NA	NA	TRBV12-3/TRBV12-4	TRBJ1-6
CASCQMIQNIQYF	TGCGCCAGCTGCCAAATGATACAAAACATTCAATACTTC	NA	NA	TRBV4-1	TRBJ2-4
CASGPGTGGIKGNQPQHF	TGTGCCAGCGGGCCCGGGACAGGGGGAATTAAGGGCAATCAGCCCCAGCATTTT	TRBD1	NA	TRBV28	TRBJ1-5